The clone carrying this T cell receptor (beta chain) came up many times. The antigen remains unidentified. Looked up from germline, CDR1 is SGHTA and CDR2 is FQGNSA. The CDR3 loop spans 14 amino acids. V dropped 4 bases and J dropped 0 bases, with 9 bases sitting between them. This sample is part of a study of T cell repertoires in cytomegalovirus infection. Background on the study: Epitope selection comprised recently identified HLA-C-restricted CMV epitopes and well-studied HLA-B-restricted CMV epitopes. Findings and limits, study-wide: The ex vivo response showed dominance by HLA-C-restricted CMV-specific TCR beta clonotypes.

TCRdb redid the calling of the reads with MiXCR, one entry per CDR3 protein. The data hold 300,000 to 400,000 distinct CDR3 sequences, with approximately 32% observed a single time. The sequences come from cultured PBMCs, collected from culture after CMV antigen stimulation. This chain connects TRBV7-2 to TRBJ2-5; D remains ambiguous. The source of this sequence is a human donor in good health (CMV status not recorded). Some clones in this sample may be carry-over from other donors' samples. The CDR3: CASSSRLYQETQYF. CDR3 in DNA: TGTGCCAGCAGCTCAAGATTGTACCAAGAGACCCAGTACTTC. The full variable domain, rest sourced from reference TRBV7-2 and TRBJ2-5, is GAGVSQSPSNKVTEKGKDVELRCDPISGHTALYWYRQSLGQGLEFLIYFQGNSAPDKSGLPSDRFSAERTGGSVSTLTIQRTQQEDSAVYLCASSSRLYQETQYFGPGTRLLVL.